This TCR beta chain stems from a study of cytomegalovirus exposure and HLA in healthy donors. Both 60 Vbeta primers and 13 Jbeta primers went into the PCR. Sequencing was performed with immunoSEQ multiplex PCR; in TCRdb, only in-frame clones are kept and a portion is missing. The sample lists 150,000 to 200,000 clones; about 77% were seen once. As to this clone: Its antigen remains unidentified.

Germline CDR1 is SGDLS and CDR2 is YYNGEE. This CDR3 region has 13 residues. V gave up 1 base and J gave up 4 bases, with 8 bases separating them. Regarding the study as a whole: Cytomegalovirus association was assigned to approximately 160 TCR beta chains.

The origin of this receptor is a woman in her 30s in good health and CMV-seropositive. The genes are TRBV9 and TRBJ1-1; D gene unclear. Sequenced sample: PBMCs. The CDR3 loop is CASSVSGITEAFF. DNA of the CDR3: TGTGCCAGCAGCGTAAGCGGGATCACTGAAGCTTTCTTT.